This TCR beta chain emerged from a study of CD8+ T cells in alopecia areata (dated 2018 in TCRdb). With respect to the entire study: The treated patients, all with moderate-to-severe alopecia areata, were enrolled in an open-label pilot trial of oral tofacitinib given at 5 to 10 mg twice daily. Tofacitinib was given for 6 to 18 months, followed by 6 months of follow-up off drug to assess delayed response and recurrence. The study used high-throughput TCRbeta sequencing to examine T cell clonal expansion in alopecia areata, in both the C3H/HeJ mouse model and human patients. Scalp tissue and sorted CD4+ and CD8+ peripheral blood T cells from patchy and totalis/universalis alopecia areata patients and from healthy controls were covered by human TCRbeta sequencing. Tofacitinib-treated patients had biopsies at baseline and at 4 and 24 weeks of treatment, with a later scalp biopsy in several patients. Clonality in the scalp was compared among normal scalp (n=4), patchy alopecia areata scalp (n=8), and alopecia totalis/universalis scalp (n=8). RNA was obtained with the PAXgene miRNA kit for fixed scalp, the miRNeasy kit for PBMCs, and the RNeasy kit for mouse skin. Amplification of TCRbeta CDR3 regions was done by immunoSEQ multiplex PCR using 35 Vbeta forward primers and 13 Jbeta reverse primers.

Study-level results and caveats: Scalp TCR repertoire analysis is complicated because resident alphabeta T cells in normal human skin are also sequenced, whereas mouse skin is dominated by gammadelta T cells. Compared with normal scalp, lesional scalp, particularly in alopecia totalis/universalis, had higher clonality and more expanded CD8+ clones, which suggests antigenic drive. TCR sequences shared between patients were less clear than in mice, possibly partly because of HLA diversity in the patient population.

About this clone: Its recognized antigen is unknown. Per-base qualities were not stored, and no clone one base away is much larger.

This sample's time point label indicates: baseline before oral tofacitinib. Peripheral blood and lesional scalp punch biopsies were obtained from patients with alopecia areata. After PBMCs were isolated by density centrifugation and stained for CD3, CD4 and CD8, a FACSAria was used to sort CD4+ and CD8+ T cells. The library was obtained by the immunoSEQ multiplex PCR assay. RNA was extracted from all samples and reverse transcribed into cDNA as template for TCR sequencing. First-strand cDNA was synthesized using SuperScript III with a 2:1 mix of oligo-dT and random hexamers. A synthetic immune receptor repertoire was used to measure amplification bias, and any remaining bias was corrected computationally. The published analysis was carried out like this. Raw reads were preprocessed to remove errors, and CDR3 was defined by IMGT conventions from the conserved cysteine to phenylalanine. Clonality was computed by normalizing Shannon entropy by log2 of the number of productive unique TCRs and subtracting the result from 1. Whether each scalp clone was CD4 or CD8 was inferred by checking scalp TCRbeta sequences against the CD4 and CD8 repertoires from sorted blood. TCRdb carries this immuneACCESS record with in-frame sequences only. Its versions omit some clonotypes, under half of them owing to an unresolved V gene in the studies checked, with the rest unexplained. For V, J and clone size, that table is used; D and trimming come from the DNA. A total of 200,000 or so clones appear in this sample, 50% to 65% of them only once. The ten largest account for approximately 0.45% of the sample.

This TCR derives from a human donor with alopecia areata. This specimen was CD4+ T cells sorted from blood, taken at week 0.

The CDR3 region reads CASSPTGQGGAFF. In nucleotide form, the sequence is TGTGCCAGCAGCCCCACCGGACAGGGAGGAGCTTTCTTT. Recombination linked TRBV7-3 to TRBJ1-1; the central 8 bases match TRBD1. Relative to germline, V is missing 5 bases and J is missing 10 bases, with 9 bases of the junction outside any gene match. The germline V gene provides CDR1 SGHTA and CDR2 FQGTGA. The CDR3, from cysteine to phenylalanine, totals 13 residues. Solely the CDR3 DNA is kept, with 39 bases framed from the first base.